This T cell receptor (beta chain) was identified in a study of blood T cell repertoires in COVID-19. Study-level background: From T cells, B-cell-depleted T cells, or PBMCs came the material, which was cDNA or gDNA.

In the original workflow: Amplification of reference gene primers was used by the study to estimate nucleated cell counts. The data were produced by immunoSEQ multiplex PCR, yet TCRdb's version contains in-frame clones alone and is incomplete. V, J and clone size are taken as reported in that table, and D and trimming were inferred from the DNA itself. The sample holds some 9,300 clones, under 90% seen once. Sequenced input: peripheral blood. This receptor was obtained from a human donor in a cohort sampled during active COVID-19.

CDR3 region: CASSVDGGGNNEQFF. The CDR3 bases are TGTGCCAGCAGCGTAGATGGCGGGGGAAACAATGAGCAGTTCTTC. This chain connects TRBV9 to TRBJ2-1; 7 bases align to TRBD2. Germline-derived CDR1 and CDR2 are SGDLS and YYNGEE. Trimming at V came to 0 bases and at J to 5 bases, leaving 5 bases not matched to a gene. This CDR3 is 15 amino acids long.